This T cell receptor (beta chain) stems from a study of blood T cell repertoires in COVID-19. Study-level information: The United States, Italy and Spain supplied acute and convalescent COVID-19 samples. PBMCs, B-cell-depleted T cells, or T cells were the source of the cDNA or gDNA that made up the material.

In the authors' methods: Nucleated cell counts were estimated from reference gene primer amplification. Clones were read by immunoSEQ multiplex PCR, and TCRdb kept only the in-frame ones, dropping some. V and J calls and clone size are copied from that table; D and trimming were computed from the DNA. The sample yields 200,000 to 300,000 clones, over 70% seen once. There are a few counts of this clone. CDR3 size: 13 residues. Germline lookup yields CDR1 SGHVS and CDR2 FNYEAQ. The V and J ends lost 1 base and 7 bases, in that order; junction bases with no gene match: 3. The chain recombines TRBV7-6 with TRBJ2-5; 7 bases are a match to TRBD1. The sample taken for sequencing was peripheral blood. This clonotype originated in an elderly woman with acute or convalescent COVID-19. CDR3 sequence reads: CASSLETGRTQYF. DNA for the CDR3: TGTGCCAGCAGCTTAGAGACAGGGAGGACCCAGTACTTC.